A single sample is the source of the 10 T cell receptor beta chains below, sequenced in a study of blood T cell repertoires in COVID-19. Clones were sequenced by immunoSEQ multiplex PCR, and TCRdb holds only the in-frame ones, with some missing. The sample records a few hundred thousand clones, about 91% being singletons. Material: peripheral blood. All receptors come from a woman between 25 and 40 years old with COVID-19, enrolled during active disease.

The V call is TRBV11-3, the J call TRBJ2-3, with 14 bases aligning to TRBD2. The CDR3 is 18 residues long. The ends lost 4 bases at V and 3 bases at J; junction bases unmatched: 9. Germline CDR1 SGHNT, CDR2 YENEEA. The CDR3 protein is CASSSRTSGRFLTDTQYF. The DNA for the CDR3 is TGTGCCAGCAGCTCTCGGACTAGCGGGAGGTTCTTAACAGATACGCAGTATTTT.

The V and J genes are TRBV5-6 and TRBJ2-3, with D possibly matching TRBD2 (5 bases). Trimming removed 4 bases at V and 6 bases at J, with 18 bases between. Germline V gives CDR1 SGHDT, CDR2 YYEEEE. This CDR3 is built from 15 residues. The CDR3 DNA follows: TGTGCCAGCAGCCCCCTGGGAGAGCGAAAGGATACGCAGTATTTT. The encoded protein is CASSPLGERKDTQYF. The whole variable domain, filled in from reference TRBV5-6 and TRBJ2-3, reads DAGVTQSPTHLIKTRGQQVTLRCSPKSGHDTVSWYQQALGQGPQFIFQYYEEEERQRGNFPDRFSGHQFPNYSSELNVNALLLGDSALYLCASSPLGERKDTQYFGPGTRLTVL.

CDR3: CASSLTGPLPSEKLFF. CDR3 sequence (DNA): TGTGCCAGCAGCTTAACAGGGCCCTTACCGAGTGAAAAACTGTTTTTT. The rearrangement uses TRBV7-6 and TRBJ1-4, with a possible D match to TRBD1 (6 bases). Trimming cost V 2 bases and J 7 bases, with 17 bases left between them. CDR1 and CDR2 (germline): SGHVS, FNYEAQ. The CDR3 has 16 amino acids.

This sequence joins TRBV5-4 and TRBJ2-3; 8 bases align to TRBD2. This CDR3 region has 12 residues. V was clipped by 4 bases and J by 9 bases; unmatched bases: 4. Per germline, CDR1 SGHNT and CDR2 YYREEE (reference sequence). This CDR3 is CASSRWTSTQYF. CDR3 DNA: TGTGCCAGCAGCAGATGGACTAGCACGCAGTATTTT.

This chain uses TRBV5-1 with TRBJ1-1; D is possibly TRBD1 (6 bases). The CDR3 runs 14 residues. Trimming stripped 6 bases from V and 4 bases from J, with 16 bases between. Germline loops: CDR1 SGHRS, CDR2 YFSETQ. CDR3 region: CASTPVGGATEAFF. DNA for the CDR3: TGCGCCAGCACCCCCGTTGGGGGGGCCACTGAAGCTTTCTTT.

The rearrangement joins TRBV7-2 to TRBJ2-1; 9 bases agree with TRBD1. There are 15 residues in the CDR3. Germline lookup yields CDR1 SGHTA and CDR2 FQGNSA. V shed 3 bases and J 4 bases; nucleotides not matched to a gene: 4. CDR3 sequence reads: CASSLVGQGYNEQFF. CDR3 in DNA: TGTGCCAGCAGCTTGGTAGGACAGGGGTACAATGAGCAGTTCTTC.

In this sample, this clone turned up many times. The chain employs TRBV4-3 and TRBJ2-5, with a weak D call TRBD2 (6 bases). This CDR3 is built from 15 residues. The germline CDR1 and CDR2 sequences are LGHNA and YSLEER. V was clipped by 4 bases and J by 5 bases, with 17 bases between them. Written as DNA, the CDR3 is TGCGCCAGCAGCCCAATGTTAGCGGTTGGGGAGACCCAGTACTTC. It codes for CASSPMLAVGETQYF.

V usage is TRBV25-1 and J usage is TRBJ2-7, with 7 bases lining up with TRBD2. CDR3 length: 15 residues. Germline lookup yields CDR1 MGHDK and CDR2 SYGVNS. The trim removed 1 base at V and 7 bases at J, leaving 10 bases unmatched. The CDR3 protein is CASSEWGGTTQEQYF. The CDR3 DNA sequence: TGTGCCAGCAGTGAATGGGGGGGGACGACTCAGGAGCAGTACTTC.

This sequence joins TRBV6-5 and TRBJ2-2, with a possible D match to TRBD1 (6 bases). V was shortened by 2 bases and J by 3 bases, with 7 bases between the two germline ends. This CDR3 is 14 amino acids long. Germline V gives CDR1 MNHEY, CDR2 SVGAGI. CDR3 residues: CASSYQGYTGELFF. The CDR3 DNA follows: TGTGCCAGCAGTTACCAGGGGTACACCGGGGAGCTGTTTTTT.

This clone was observed a handful of times. V and J are TRBV3-1 (or the pseudogene TRBV3-2) and TRBJ1-2; 7 bases are a match to TRBD1. V lost 1 base to trimming and J lost 6 bases; unmatched junction nucleotides: 5. This CDR3 contains 14 residues. CDR1 is LGHDT and CDR2 is YNNKEL in the germline V gene (reference sequence). The CDR3 loop reads CASSQVEGADGYTF. CDR3 coding DNA: TGTGCCAGCAGCCAAGTGGAGGGGGCGGATGGCTACACCTTC.